This is a list of T cell receptor beta chains from one sample in a study of naive and memory T cell subsets. TCRdb re-analysed the UMI-ligation and nested PCR reads in MiXCR, keeping a single row per CDR3 protein. The repertoire consists of about 90,000 distinct CDR3 sequences, with approximately 6.5% occurring once and the leading ten covering 1.6%. Sequencing used central memory CD4+ T cells from blood. The receptor source for this set is a human donor in good health. The CDR3 runs from the conserved cysteine through the conserved F or W. The D gene is left open where the match is weak. Clone size is given for some rows only: seen once, a few or many times, or a class if the clone is expanded.

V gene	D gene	clone size	CDR3 length	J gene	CDR3 protein	CDR3 DNA
TRBV20-1	TRBD2	many	15	TRBJ2-3	CSASSSGARTDTQYF	TGCAGTGCTAGCTCTAGCGGGGCGAGGACAGATACGCAGTATTTT
TRBV5-1	-	-	15	TRBJ2-1	CASSLGHSMGNEQFF	TGCGCCAGCAGCTTGGGACATTCCATGGGTAATGAGCAGTTCTTC
TRBV6-2/TRBV6-3	TRBD2	few	16	TRBJ2-7	CASSRFLAGDGHEQYF	TGTGCCAGCAGCCGTTTTCTAGCGGGAGACGGCCACGAGCAGTACTTC
TRBV6-2/TRBV6-3	TRBD2	-	15	TRBJ2-5	CASSLGLAPQETQYF	TGTGCCAGCAGTTTGGGACTAGCCCCCCAAGAGACCCAGTACTTC
TRBV3-1	TRBD1	many	15	TRBJ1-4	CASSPTGPSNEKLFF	TGTGCCAGCAGCCCGACAGGGCCGTCTAATGAAAAACTGTTTTTT
TRBV7-9	TRBD1	few	15	TRBJ1-5	CASSPLRQGWQPQHF	TGTGCCAGCAGCCCACTCAGACAGGGATGGCAGCCCCAGCATTTT
TRBV7-3	TRBD1	-	17	TRBJ2-2	CASSSPTGGVNTGELFF	TGTGCCAGCAGCTCCCCCACAGGGGGAGTGAACACCGGGGAGCTGTTTTTT
TRBV12-3/TRBV12-4	-	many	14	TRBJ2-3	CASSLVGGTDTQYF	TGTGCCAGCAGTTTAGTCGGAGGCACAGATACGCAGTATTTT
TRBV4-3	-	many	14	TRBJ1-1	CASSQRQDLLRTFF	TGCGCCAGCAGCCAAAGGCAGGACCTTTTACGGACTTTCTTT
TRBV20-1	TRBD1	many	14	TRBJ1-2	CSASPQTGSSGYTF	TGCAGTGCTAGTCCCCAGACAGGGTCTTCTGGCTACACCTTC
TRBV19	TRBD1	many	15	TRBJ1-5	CASTLAGQGNQPQHF	TGTGCCAGTACATTGGCGGGACAGGGGAATCAGCCCCAGCATTTT
TRBV6-5	-	many	16	TRBJ1-3	CASSPWRPVSGNTIYF	TGTGCCAGCAGTCCTTGGCGTCCGGTCTCTGGAAACACCATATATTTT
TRBV20-1	TRBD2	medium-sized	15	TRBJ2-3	CSASGTSGRTDTQYF	TGCAGTGCTAGTGGGACTAGCGGGCGCACAGATACGCAGTATTTT
TRBV5-1	-	-	14	TRBJ2-7	CASSSGTRNYEQYF	TGCGCCAGCAGTTCCGGGACCAGAAACTACGAGCAGTACTTC
TRBV25-1	-	many	13	TRBJ1-1	CASRKGVHTEAFF	TGTGCCAGCAGGAAAGGGGTGCACACTGAAGCTTTCTTT
TRBV6-2/TRBV6-3	-	few	14	TRBJ1-2	CASSYGRRERVYTF	TGTGCCAGCAGTTACGGCAGAAGGGAAAGGGTCTACACCTTC
TRBV18	-	-	12	TRBJ1-1	CASSPQGTEAFF	TGTGCCAGCTCACCCCAGGGCACTGAAGCTTTCTTT
TRBV3-1	-	many	13	TRBJ2-4	CASAWRTKNIQYF	TGTGCCAGCGCCTGGCGAACCAAAAACATTCAGTACTTC
TRBV9	TRBD2	few	19	TRBJ2-1	CASSVGLAGYSSSYNEQFF	TGTGCCAGCAGCGTGGGACTAGCGGGGTATTCGAGCTCCTACAATGAGCAGTTCTTC
TRBV20-1	TRBD2	many	14	TRBJ2-1	CSAARARGGHEQFF	TGCAGTGCTGCCCGAGCGCGGGGGGGCCATGAGCAGTTCTTC
TRBV7-2	-	-	12	TRBJ1-2	CASSLGGGGYNF	TGTGCCAGCAGCTTAGGGGGGGGTGGCTACAACTTC
TRBV30	-	few	15	TRBJ1-4	CAWSSGTSTNEKLFF	TGTGCCTGGAGCTCCGGGACCTCAACTAATGAAAAACTGTTTTTT
TRBV9	TRBD1	-	16	TRBJ2-2	CASSAHGQVNTGELFF	TGTGCCAGCAGCGCACACGGACAGGTGAACACCGGGGAGCTGTTTTTT
TRBV24-1	TRBD1	many	15	TRBJ1-1	CATSDSGTGGTEAFF	TGTGCCACCAGTGACTCCGGGACAGGGGGTACTGAAGCTTTCTTT
TRBV27	-	few	15	TRBJ1-5	CASSFGGGFNQPQHF	TGTGCCAGCAGTTTCGGGGGGGGATTTAATCAGCCCCAGCATTTT
TRBV7-2	TRBD2	-	12	TRBJ2-1	CASRLPGLASFF	TGTGCCAGCAGGTTGCCGGGACTAGCCTCGTTCTTC
TRBV20-1	-	many	15	TRBJ2-5	CSARPLGHFQETQYF	TGCAGTGCTAGGCCCCTGGGACACTTCCAAGAGACCCAGTACTTC
TRBV4-2	TRBD2	-	15	TRBJ2-4	CASSQDKAGASIQYF	TGTGCCAGCAGCCAAGATAAAGCGGGAGCCAGCATTCAGTACTTC
TRBV28	TRBD2	many	16	TRBJ2-3	CASSHSGSGATDTQYF	TGTGCCAGCAGTCACTCTGGTAGCGGGGCTACAGATACGCAGTATTTT
TRBV7-2	-	many	15	TRBJ1-5	CASSKGGSSNQPQHF	TGTGCCAGCAGCAAGGGGGGGTCGAGCAATCAGCCCCAGCATTTT
TRBV18	-	many	16	TRBJ2-5	CASSPFPLRVQETQYF	TGTGCCAGCTCACCATTCCCCTTAAGGGTTCAAGAGACCCAGTACTTC
TRBV7-9	-	-	15	TRBJ2-1	CASSLRGSTYNEQFF	TGTGCCAGCAGCCTCAGGGGATCTACCTACAATGAGCAGTTCTTC
TRBV5-1	-	-	16	TRBJ2-6	CASSLSGSSGANVLTF	TGCGCCAGCAGCTTAAGTGGGAGCTCTGGGGCCAACGTCCTGACTTTC
TRBV4-3	-	many	14	TRBJ2-1	CASSQARERNEQFF	TGCGCCAGCAGCCAAGCCAGGGAAAGGAATGAGCAGTTCTTC
TRBV12-3/TRBV12-4	-	-	11	TRBJ2-1	CASRGFREQFF	TGTGCCAGCAGGGGATTTCGAGAGCAGTTCTTC
TRBV11-1	-	few	15	TRBJ2-4	CASSLGQGMVVIQYF	TGTGCCAGCAGCTTAGGGCAGGGGATGGTGGTGATTCAGTACTTC
TRBV7-2	-	many	13	TRBJ1-2	CASSIEGVYGYTF	TGTGCCAGCTCTATCGAGGGGGTCTATGGCTACACCTTC
TRBV20-1	-	-	16	TRBJ2-2	CSARPYRGRVSGELFF	TGCAGTGCTAGACCCTACAGGGGGAGGGTATCCGGGGAGCTGTTTTTT
TRBV18	TRBD2	-	16	TRBJ2-3	CASSPLLAASTDTQYF	TGTGCCAGCTCACCACTCCTAGCGGCTAGCACAGATACGCAGTATTTT
TRBV7-9	TRBD1	many	15	TRBJ2-7	CASSPGQGVSYEQYF	TGTGCCAGCAGCCCCGGACAGGGTGTATCCTACGAGCAGTACTTC
TRBV3-1	-	many	17	TRBJ1-1	CASSQEGSTGMNTEAFF	TGTGCCAGCAGCCAAGAGGGAAGTACAGGGATGAACACTGAAGCTTTCTTT
TRBV18	-	few	15	TRBJ2-2	CASSGPPRLSGELFF	TGTGCCAGCTCAGGACCTCCAAGGTTATCCGGGGAGCTGTTTTTT
TRBV2	-	-	14	TRBJ1-5	CASSATGPNQPQHF	TGTGCCAGCAGTGCGACAGGACCCAATCAGCCCCAGCATTTT
TRBV11-2	-	many	14	TRBJ2-3	CASSLVAGTDTQYF	TGTGCCAGCAGCTTAGTTGCGGGTACAGATACGCAGTATTTT
TRBV11-2	-	many	16	TRBJ2-1	CASRDATGNRLVEQFF	TGTGCCAGCAGGGACGCTACAGGGAATCGCCTGGTGGAGCAGTTCTTC
TRBV7-2	TRBD2	-	15	TRBJ2-2	CASTIGTSGLRELFF	TGTGCCAGCACCATCGGGACTAGCGGATTACGGGAGCTGTTTTTT
TRBV20-1	TRBD2	many	13	TRBJ2-7	CSATGASGYEQYF	TGCAGTGCTACAGGAGCTAGCGGCTACGAGCAGTACTTC
TRBV4-1	-	few	17	TRBJ2-1	CASSQAAAGSSYNEQFF	TGCGCCAGCAGCCAAGCGGCGGCGGGTAGCTCCTACAATGAGCAGTTCTTC
TRBV3-1	TRBD2	-	15	TRBJ2-7	CASSQGGPGGDEQYF	TGTGCCAGCAGCCAAGGAGGTCCGGGAGGCGACGAGCAGTACTTC
TRBV29-1	TRBD1	many	13	TRBJ1-3	CSVATGAGNTIYF	TGCAGCGTTGCGACAGGGGCTGGAAACACCATATATTTT
TRBV12-3/TRBV12-4	-	-	13	TRBJ2-6	CASMWSGANVLTF	TGTGCCAGCATGTGGTCTGGGGCCAACGTCCTGACTTTC
TRBV7-2	-	few	13	TRBJ1-4	CASSDRVDEKLFF	TGTGCCAGCAGCGATAGGGTAGACGAAAAACTGTTTTTT
TRBV7-9	TRBD1	few	15	TRBJ1-2	CASWGTGTPTNGYTF	TGTGCCAGCTGGGGGACAGGGACCCCAACTAATGGCTACACCTTC
TRBV20-1	-	many	15	TRBJ2-1	CSASRFGSAGNEQFF	TGCAGTGCTAGCAGGTTCGGCAGTGCGGGGAATGAGCAGTTCTTC
TRBV5-1	TRBD1	many	15	TRBJ2-7	CASSHRDRASYEQYF	TGCGCCAGCAGCCACCGGGACAGGGCCTCCTACGAGCAGTACTTC
TRBV20-1	TRBD1	-	15	TRBJ1-4	CSARATGTANEKLFF	TGCAGTGCTAGAGCTACCGGGACAGCTAATGAAAAACTGTTTTTT
TRBV4-2	-	few	15	TRBJ2-2	CASSPGTHNTGELFF	TGTGCCAGCAGCCCCGGGACTCACAACACCGGGGAGCTGTTTTTT
TRBV7-2	TRBD2	few	16	TRBJ2-7	CASSSWTSGSSYEQYF	TGTGCCAGCAGCTCGTGGACTAGCGGGAGCTCCTACGAGCAGTACTTC
TRBV7-9	-	-	16	TRBJ2-6	CASSLTPSSGANVLTF	TGTGCCAGCAGCTTAACCCCCTCCTCTGGGGCCAACGTCCTGACTTTC